The 9 T cell receptor beta chains below were found in one sample sequenced in a study of shared clonotypes between healthy human individuals. The repertoire was sequenced with immunoSEQ multiplex PCR; TCRdb's copy has only in-frame clones and lacks some. The table lists 950,000 to 1,300,000 clones, 65% to 75% of them singletons. The sequencing input was memory CD4+ T cells sorted from blood. Subset described: CD45RA-negative fraction. These receptors were obtained from a man younger than 35 in good health.

The chain recombines TRBV11-2 with TRBJ1-4, with D uncertain. Deletions cut 0 bases from V and 7 bases from J, with 3 bases between. The germline V gene has CDR1 SGHAT and CDR2 FQNNGV. The CDR3 loop spans 12 amino acids. The CDR3 loop is CASSLEREKLFF. For the CDR3, the DNA is TGTGCCAGCAGCTTAGAGCGTGAAAAACTGTTTTTT.

This chain uses TRBV30 with TRBJ2-4, with D unresolved. V gave up 1 base and J gave up 5 bases, with 6 bases separating them. This CDR3 comprises 12 residues. From germline, CDR1 is GTSNPN and CDR2 SVGIG (reference sequence). The CDR3 is CAWSGQENIQYF. CDR3 coding DNA: TGTGCCTGGAGTGGGCAGGAAAACATTCAGTACTTC.

The gene calls are TRBV28 and TRBJ1-5; 11 bases match TRBD1. The CDR3 loop spans 17 amino acids. V trimming: 6 bases; J trimming: 7 bases; junction bases outside the gene matches: 14. The V gene's germline CDR1 is MDHEN and CDR2 SYDVKM. The CDR3 DNA follows: TGTGCCAGCAGGCAAATCGGGACAGGGGGTCTGAGACAGCCCCAGCATTTT. This codes for CASRQIGTGGLRQPQHF.

V gene TRBV4-3 combines with J gene TRBJ1-5; D is uncertain. Trimming took 1 base from V and 0 from J, leaving 7 bases between them. Germline V gene sequence: CDR1 LGHNA, CDR2 YSLEER. This CDR3 contains 15 residues. The CDR3 reads CASSQAGDSNQPQHF. As DNA, the CDR3 is TGCGCCAGCAGCCAAGCTGGTGATAGCAATCAGCCCCAGCATTTT.

V and J are TRBV5-6 and TRBJ2-1; 11 nucleotides agree with TRBD2. V shed 1 base, J shed 4 bases, and the junction held 4 bases outside the gene matches. Germline V gives CDR1 SGHDT, CDR2 YYEEEE. The CDR3 is 16 residues long. The CDR3 DNA is TGTGCCAGCAGCTTGCCCCTAGCGGGAGGTTACAATGAGCAGTTCTTC. As protein: CASSLPLAGGYNEQFF. Drawing the rest from reference TRBV5-6 and TRBJ2-1, the complete variable domain is DAGVTQSPTHLIKTRGQQVTLRCSPKSGHDTVSWYQQALGQGPQFIFQYYEEEERQRGNFPDRFSGHQFPNYSSELNVNALLLGDSALYLCASSLPLAGGYNEQFFGPGTRLTVL.

The rearrangement joins TRBV18 to TRBJ2-4; D gene ambiguous. Germline-derived CDR1 and CDR2 are KGHSH and LQKENI. The CDR3 extends over 13 amino acids. Deletions cut 2 bases from V and 5 bases from J, with 7 bases between. CDR3 in DNA: TGTGCCAGCTCACCAGTCACAGAAAACATTCAGTACTTC. Translation: CASSPVTENIQYF.

In this sample, this clone turned up a few times. The rearrangement links TRBV5-1 to TRBJ2-3, with 8 bases lining up with TRBD1. CDR3 size: 16 residues. The germline CDR1 and CDR2 sequences are SGHRS and YFSETQ. V was pared by 2 bases and J by 3 bases, with 8 bases of the junction left unmatched. In DNA, the CDR3 is TGCGCCAGCAGCTTCGGACAGGGTACGAGGACAGATACGCAGTATTTT. Translated: CASSFGQGTRTDTQYF.

The CDR3 region is CASSRTTGGFTDTQYF. The CDR3 DNA reads TGTGCCAGCAGCCGAACGACAGGGGGTTTCACAGATACGCAGTATTTT. This chain connects TRBV7-9 to TRBJ2-3, with 9 bases that match TRBD1. Looked up from germline, CDR1 is SEHNR and CDR2 is FQNEAQ (reference sequence). This CDR3 has 16 amino acids. V shed 5 bases, J shed 2 bases, and the junction held 8 bases outside the gene matches.

This clone was seen only a few times. CDR3 in DNA: TGTGCCAGCAGCTTAGTAGGCCAGAACTCTGGAAACACCATATATTTT. It yields the protein CASSLVGQNSGNTIYF. The chain employs TRBV7-2 and TRBJ1-3, with D unresolved. Germline V gene lookup returns CDR1 SGHTA and CDR2 FQGNSA. Trimming took 1 base from V and 0 from J, leaving 10 bases between them. The length of the CDR3 is 16 residues.